The sequence of this T cell receptor (beta chain) was determined in a study of T cells in Graves' hyperthyroidism and ophthalmopathy. General study results and limits: A model of 13 V-J features distinguished ophthalmopathy from stable hyperthyroidism. For ophthalmopathy, model prediction preceded onset by a median about 6.2 months.

Patients showing uncontrolled infection, other autoimmune disease, pregnancy or lactation were ineligible. The diagnoses drew upon clinical symptoms, serum thyroxine and TRAb, thyroid ultrasound and orbital computed tomography. V lost 1 base to trimming and J lost 10 bases, with 5 bases between them. This CDR3 comprises 11 residues. Germline V CDR1 and CDR2: MNHEY, SVGAGI. The table lists this clonotype with a few counts. The target antigen is unknown. TCR beta CDR3 regions were amplified from RNA transcripts. Initially, a first-round RT-PCR of the TCR CDR3 employed the HTBI primer set. TCRdb redid the calling of the multiplex PCR reads with MiXCR, one entry per CDR3 protein. This table has roughly 720,000 distinct CDR3 sequences, 15% to 20% appearing once.

The receptor was isolated from a man aged 50-59 years with Graves' hyperthyroidism. The sample taken for sequencing was blood. The V and J genes are TRBV6-5 and TRBJ2-1; D gene unclear. CDR3 nucleotides: TGTGCCAGCAGTTACTGGGGAGAGCAGTTCTTC. It translates to CASSYWGEQFF.